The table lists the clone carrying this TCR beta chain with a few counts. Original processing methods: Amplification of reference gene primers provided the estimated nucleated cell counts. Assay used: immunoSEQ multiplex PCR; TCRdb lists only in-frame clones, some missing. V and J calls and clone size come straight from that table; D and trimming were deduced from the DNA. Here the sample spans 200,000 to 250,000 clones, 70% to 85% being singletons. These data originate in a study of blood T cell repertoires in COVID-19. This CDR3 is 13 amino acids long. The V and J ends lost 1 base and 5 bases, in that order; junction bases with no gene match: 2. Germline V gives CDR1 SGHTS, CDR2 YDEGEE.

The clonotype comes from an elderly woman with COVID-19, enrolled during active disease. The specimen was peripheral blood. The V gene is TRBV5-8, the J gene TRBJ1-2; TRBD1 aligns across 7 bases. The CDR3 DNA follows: TGTGCCAGCAGCTTGAACAGGGGATATGGCTACACCTTC. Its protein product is CASSLNRGYGYTF.